This T cell receptor (beta chain) was captured by sequencing in a study of blood T cell repertoires in COVID-19. At the level of the study: Italy, Spain and the United States were the sources of the convalescent and acute COVID-19 samples.

Allocation to cohorts depended on clinical history reported by the participants. Produced via immunoSEQ multiplex PCR; TCRdb's table is partial and in-frame only. This sample carries approximately 330,000 clones, approximately 86% of them seen once, and the ten largest clones take approximately 4.4%. Trimming took 4 bases from V and 4 from J; bases not matched to a gene: 6. CDR1 is LGHDT and CDR2 is YNNKEL in the germline V gene (reference sequence). The length of the CDR3 is 14 residues. The receptor was isolated from a woman aged 40 to 55 with acute COVID-19. The source material was PBMCs or T cells enriched from blood (not recorded which). The chain has TRBV3-1 (or the pseudogene TRBV3-2) and TRBJ2-7; TRBD2 agrees at 8 bases. CDR3 residues: CASSLSGNRYEQYF. DNA of the CDR3: TGTGCCAGCAGCCTTAGCGGGAATAGGTACGAGCAGTACTTC.